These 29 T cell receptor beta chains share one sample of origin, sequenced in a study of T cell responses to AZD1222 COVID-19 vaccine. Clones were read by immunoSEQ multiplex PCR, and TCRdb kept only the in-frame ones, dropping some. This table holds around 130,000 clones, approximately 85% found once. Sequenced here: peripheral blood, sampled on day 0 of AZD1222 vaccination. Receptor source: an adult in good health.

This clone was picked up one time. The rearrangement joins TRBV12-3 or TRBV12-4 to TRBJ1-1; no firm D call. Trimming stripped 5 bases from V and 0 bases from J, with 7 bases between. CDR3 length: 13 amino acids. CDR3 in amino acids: CASSLELNTEAFF. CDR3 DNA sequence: TGTGCCAGCAGTCTTGAATTGAACACTGAAGCTTTCTTT.

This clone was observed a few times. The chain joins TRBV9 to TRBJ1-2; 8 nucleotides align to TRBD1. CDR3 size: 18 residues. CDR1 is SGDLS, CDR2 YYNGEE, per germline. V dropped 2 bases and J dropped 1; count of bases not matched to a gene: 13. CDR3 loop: CASSVRTGITGDNYGYTF. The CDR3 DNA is TGTGCCAGCAGCGTCCGGACAGGGATTACCGGGGATAACTATGGCTACACCTTC. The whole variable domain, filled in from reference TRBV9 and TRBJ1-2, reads DSGVTQTPKHLITATGQRVTLRCSPRSGDLSVYWYQQSLDQGLQFLIQYYNGEERAKGNILERFSAQQFPDLHSELNLSSLELGDSALYFCASSVRTGITGDNYGYTFGSGTRLTVV.

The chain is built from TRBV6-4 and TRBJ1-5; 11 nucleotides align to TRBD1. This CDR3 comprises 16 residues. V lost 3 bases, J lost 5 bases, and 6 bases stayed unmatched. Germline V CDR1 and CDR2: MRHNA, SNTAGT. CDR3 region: CASSEDRGRLYQPQHF. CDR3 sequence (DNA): TGTGCCAGCAGTGAGGACAGGGGGCGGTTGTATCAGCCCCAGCATTTT.

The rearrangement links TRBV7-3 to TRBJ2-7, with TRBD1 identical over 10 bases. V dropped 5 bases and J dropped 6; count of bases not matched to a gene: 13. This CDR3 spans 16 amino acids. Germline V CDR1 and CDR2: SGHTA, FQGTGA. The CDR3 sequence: CASSPRAGTGASEQYF. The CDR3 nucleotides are TGTGCCAGCAGCCCTCGCGCCGGGACAGGGGCGTCCGAGCAGTACTTC.

The CDR3 here is CATSDPGKGGGYGYTF. CDR3 nucleotide sequence: TGTGCCACCAGTGACCCCGGAAAAGGTGGAGGGTATGGCTACACCTTC. This chain connects TRBV24-1 to TRBJ1-2, with D unclear. The CDR3 contains 16 residues. V lost 4 bases to trimming and J lost 5 bases, with 19 bases between them. Per the germline V gene, CDR1 is KGHDR and CDR2 is SFDVKD.

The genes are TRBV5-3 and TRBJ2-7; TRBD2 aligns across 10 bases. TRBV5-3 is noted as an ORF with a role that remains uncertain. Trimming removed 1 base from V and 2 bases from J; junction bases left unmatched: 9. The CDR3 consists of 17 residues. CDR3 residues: CARSLLSGREPPYEQYF. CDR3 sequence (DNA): TGTGCCAGAAGCTTGTTGAGCGGGAGGGAACCCCCCTACGAGCAGTACTTC.

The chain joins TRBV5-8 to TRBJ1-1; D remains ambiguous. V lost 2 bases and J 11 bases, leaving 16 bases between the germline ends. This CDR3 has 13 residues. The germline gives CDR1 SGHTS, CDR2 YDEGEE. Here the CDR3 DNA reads TGTGCCAGCAGCTTTCGGGGATTTGGTGATGCTTTCTTT. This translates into CASSFRGFGDAFF.

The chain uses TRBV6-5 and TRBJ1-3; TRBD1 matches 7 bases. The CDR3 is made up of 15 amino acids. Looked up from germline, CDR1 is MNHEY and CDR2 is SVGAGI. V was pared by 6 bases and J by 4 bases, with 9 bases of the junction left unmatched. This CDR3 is CASRKGTVAGNTIYF. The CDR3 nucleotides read TGTGCCAGCAGGAAGGGGACAGTTGCAGGAAACACCATATATTTT.

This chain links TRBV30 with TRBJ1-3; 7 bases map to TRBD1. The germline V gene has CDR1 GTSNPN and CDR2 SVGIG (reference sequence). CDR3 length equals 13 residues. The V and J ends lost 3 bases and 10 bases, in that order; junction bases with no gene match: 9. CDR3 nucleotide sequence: TGTGCCTGGAGGTTCCAGGGGGTCGGGACCATATATTTT. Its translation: CAWRFQGVGTIYF.

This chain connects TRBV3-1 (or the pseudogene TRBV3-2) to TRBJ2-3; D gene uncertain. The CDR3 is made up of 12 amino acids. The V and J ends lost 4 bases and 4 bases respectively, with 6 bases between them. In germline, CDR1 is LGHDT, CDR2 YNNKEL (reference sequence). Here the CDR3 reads CASSRSADTQYF. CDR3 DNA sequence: TGTGCCAGCAGCCGCTCTGCAGATACGCAGTATTTT.

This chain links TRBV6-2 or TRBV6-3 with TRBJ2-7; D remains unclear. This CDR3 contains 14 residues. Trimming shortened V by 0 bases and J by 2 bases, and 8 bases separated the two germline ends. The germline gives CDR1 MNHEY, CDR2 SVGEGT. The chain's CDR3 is CASSYSWPTYEQYF. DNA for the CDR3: TGTGCCAGCAGTTACTCGTGGCCTACCTACGAGCAGTACTTC.

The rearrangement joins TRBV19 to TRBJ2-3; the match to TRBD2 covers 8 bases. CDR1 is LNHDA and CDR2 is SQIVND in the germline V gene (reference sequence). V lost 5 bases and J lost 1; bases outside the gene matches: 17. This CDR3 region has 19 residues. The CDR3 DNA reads TGTGCCAGTAGTCCCCCTGGGACTAGTTTGTCTTGGGGCACAGATACGCAGTATTTT. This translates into CASSPPGTSLSWGTDTQYF.

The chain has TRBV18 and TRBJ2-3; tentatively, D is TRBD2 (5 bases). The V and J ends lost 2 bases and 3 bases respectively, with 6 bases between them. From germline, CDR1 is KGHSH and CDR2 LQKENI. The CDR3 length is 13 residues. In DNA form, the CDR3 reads TGTGCCAGCTCACCAACGGGGACAGATACGCAGTATTTT. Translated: CASSPTGTDTQYF.

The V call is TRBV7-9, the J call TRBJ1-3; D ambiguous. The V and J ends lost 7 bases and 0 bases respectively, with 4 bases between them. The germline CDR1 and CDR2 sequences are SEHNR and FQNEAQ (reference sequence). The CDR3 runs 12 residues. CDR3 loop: CASTSSGNTIYF. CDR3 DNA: TGTGCCAGCACAAGCTCTGGAAACACCATATATTTT.

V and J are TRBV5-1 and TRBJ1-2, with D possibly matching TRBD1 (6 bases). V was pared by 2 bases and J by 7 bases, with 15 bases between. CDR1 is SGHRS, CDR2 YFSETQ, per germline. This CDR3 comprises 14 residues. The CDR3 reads CASSLLQGSTGYTF. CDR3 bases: TGCGCCAGCAGCTTACTTCAGGGGAGTACTGGCTACACCTTC.

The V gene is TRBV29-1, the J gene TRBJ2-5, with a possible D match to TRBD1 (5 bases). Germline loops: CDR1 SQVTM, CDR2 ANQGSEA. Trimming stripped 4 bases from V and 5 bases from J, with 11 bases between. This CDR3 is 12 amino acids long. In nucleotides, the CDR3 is TGCAGCGTTGTCAGGGTGGGGGAGACCCAGTACTTC. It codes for CSVVRVGETQYF.

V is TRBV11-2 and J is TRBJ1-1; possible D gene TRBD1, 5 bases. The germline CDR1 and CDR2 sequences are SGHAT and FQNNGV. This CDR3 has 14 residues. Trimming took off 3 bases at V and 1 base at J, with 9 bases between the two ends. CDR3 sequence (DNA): TGTGCCAGCAGCTTGAATCAGGGGAACACTGAAGCTTTCTTT. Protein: CASSLNQGNTEAFF.

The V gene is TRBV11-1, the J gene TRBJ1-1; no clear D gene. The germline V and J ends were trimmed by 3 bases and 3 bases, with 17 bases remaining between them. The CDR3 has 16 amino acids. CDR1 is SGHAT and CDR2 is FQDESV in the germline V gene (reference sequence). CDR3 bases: TGTGCCAGCAGCTTCTACTTTTTGGGAGGTCACACTGAAGCTTTCTTT. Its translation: CASSFYFLGGHTEAFF.

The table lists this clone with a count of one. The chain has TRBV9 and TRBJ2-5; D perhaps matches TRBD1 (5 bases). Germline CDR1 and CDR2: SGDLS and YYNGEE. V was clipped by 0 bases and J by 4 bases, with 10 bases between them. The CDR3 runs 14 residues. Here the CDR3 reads CASSVEGLRETQYF. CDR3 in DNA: TGTGCCAGCAGCGTAGAGGGGTTGCGAGAGACCCAGTACTTC.

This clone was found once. This CDR3 reads CASSPLVDYNSPLHF. CDR3 DNA: TGTGCCAGCAGTCCCTTGGTTGACTATAATTCACCCCTCCACTTT. The chain uses TRBV27 and TRBJ1-6; no reliable D call. The CDR3 extends over 15 amino acids. Germline V gene lookup returns CDR1 MNHEY and CDR2 SMNVEV (reference sequence). Trimming left V 5 bases short and J 3 bases short, with 11 bases between.

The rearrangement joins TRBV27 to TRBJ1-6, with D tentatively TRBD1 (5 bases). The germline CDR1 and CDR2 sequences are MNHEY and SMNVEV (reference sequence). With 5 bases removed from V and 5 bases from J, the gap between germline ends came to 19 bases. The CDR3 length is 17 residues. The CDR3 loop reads CASSPETVPFDNSPLHF. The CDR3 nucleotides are TGTGCCAGCAGTCCTGAGACAGTCCCCTTCGATAATTCACCCCTCCACTTT.

CDR3 residues: CASSSSHSRPQETQYF. In DNA, the CDR3 is TGTGCCAGCAGCTCCTCCCACAGCAGGCCCCAAGAGACCCAGTACTTC. This chain links TRBV7-2 with TRBJ2-5; D uncertain. The ends were cut back, 4 bases at V and 1 base at J, with 16 bases in the middle. Germline V lookup: CDR1 SGHTA, CDR2 FQGNSA. The CDR3 length is 16 residues.

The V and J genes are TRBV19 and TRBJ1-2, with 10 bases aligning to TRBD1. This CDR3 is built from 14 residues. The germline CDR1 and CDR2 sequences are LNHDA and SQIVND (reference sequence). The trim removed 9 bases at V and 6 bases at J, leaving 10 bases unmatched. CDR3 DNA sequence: TGTGCCAGCCAAGGGGACAGGGGTCGGAATGGCTACACCTTC. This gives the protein CASQGDRGRNGYTF.

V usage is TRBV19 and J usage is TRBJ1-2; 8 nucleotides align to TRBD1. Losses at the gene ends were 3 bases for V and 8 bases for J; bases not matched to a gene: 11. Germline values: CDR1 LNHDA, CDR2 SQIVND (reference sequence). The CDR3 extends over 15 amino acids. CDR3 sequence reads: CASSIRTGTPGGYTF. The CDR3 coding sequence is TGTGCCAGTAGTATTAGGACAGGGACTCCGGGGGGCTACACCTTC.

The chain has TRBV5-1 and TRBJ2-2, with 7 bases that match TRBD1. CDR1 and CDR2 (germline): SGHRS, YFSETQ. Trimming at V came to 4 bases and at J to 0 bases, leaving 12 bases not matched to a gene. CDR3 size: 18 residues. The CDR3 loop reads CASSQGLLGTANTGELFF. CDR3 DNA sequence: TGCGCCAGCAGCCAGGGGCTCCTCGGGACAGCGAACACCGGGGAGCTGTTTTTT. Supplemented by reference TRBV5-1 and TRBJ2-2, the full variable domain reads KAGVTQTPRYLIKTRGQQVTLSCSPISGHRSVSWYQQTPGQGLQFLFEYFSETQRNKGNFPGRFSGRQFSNSRSEMNVSTLELGDSALYLCASSQGLLGTANTGELFFGEGSRLTVL.

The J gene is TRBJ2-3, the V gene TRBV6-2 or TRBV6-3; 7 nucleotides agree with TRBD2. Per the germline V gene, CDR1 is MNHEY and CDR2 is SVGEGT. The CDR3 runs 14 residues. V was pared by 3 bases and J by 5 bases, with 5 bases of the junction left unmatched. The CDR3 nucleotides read TGTGCCAGCAGTTATTCGGGAGGAGGAGATACGCAGTATTTT. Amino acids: CASSYSGGGDTQYF.

As DNA, the CDR3 is TGTGCCACCTGGGACATCGCTAGCACAGATACGCAGTATTTT. This sequence encodes CATWDIASTDTQYF. The rearrangement links TRBV19 to TRBJ2-3; a possible D gene is TRBD1 (6 bases). Trimming removed 10 bases from V and 0 bases from J, with 14 bases in between. The CDR3 loop spans 14 amino acids. CDR1 and CDR2 from the germline V gene are LNHDA and SQIVND (reference sequence). The whole variable domain, remainder taken from reference TRBV19 and TRBJ2-3, is DGGITQSPKYLFRKEGQNVTLSCEQNLNHDAMYWYRQDPGQGLRLIYYSQIVNDFQKGDIAEGYSVSREKKESFPLTVTSAQKNPTAFYLCATWDIASTDTQYFGPGTRLTVL.

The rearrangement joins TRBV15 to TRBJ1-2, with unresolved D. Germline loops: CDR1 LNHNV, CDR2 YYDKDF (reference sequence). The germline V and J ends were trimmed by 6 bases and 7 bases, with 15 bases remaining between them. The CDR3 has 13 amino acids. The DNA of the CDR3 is TGTGCCACCAGTAGGGTGATGGACGGTGGCTACACCTTC. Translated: CATSRVMDGGYTF.

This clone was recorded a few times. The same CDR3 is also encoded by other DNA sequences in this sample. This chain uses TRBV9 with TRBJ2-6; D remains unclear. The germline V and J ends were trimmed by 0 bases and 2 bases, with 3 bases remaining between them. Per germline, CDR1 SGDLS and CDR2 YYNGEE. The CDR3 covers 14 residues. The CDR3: CASSVVAGANVLTF. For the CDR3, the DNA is TGTGCCAGCAGCGTAGTAGCTGGGGCCAACGTCCTGACTTTC.